The 22 T cell receptor beta chains listed next were all sequenced from one sample in a study of cytomegalovirus exposure and HLA in healthy donors. The PCR employed 60 Vbeta primers together with 13 Jbeta primers. Libraries were prepared by immunoSEQ multiplex PCR; TCRdb keeps only in-frame clonotypes and omits some of them. The sample lists about 180,000 clones; around 80% were seen once. The source material was PBMCs. Receptors originate from a woman between 50 and 59 years old in good health and CMV-seronegative.

Of note for this clone: At the DNA level, this CDR3 is encoded by other sequences in the same sample as well. Here the CDR3 DNA reads TGCGCCAGCAGCTTGGCGGGAGAAGATACGCAGTATTTT. Translation: CASSLAGEDTQYF. The V gene is TRBV5-1, the J gene TRBJ2-3; D is possibly TRBD2 (6 bases). The CDR3 covers 13 residues. Germline CDR1 and CDR2: SGHRS and YFSETQ. The germline V and J ends were trimmed by 0 bases and 5 bases, with 7 bases remaining between them.

This clone was counted a single time. The rearrangement joins TRBV7-2 to TRBJ2-2; perhaps TRBD1 as D (7 bases). The CDR3 extends over 16 amino acids. The germline gives CDR1 SGHTA, CDR2 FQGNSA. V was clipped by 2 bases and J by 3 bases, with 13 bases between them. The CDR3 coding sequence is TGTGCCAGCAGCTTAAACCCCAGGGGGGACACCGGGGAGCTGTTTTTT. Translating gives CASSLNPRGDTGELFF.

For this clone: Germline and junction disagree at one end, which may indicate a read error. V is TRBV20-1 and J is TRBJ2-7; 10 nucleotides match TRBD2. This CDR3 comprises 11 residues. Germline V gene sequence: CDR1 DFQATT, CDR2 SNEGSKA (reference sequence). CDR3 sequence reads: CSARLAGERYF. DNA of the CDR3: TGCAGTGCCAGACTAGCGGGCGAGCGGTACTTC.

The rearrangement joins TRBV2 to TRBJ1-2, with D hard to call. V was cut by 7 bases and J by 4 bases, with 16 bases left in between. CDR3 size: 14 residues. The germline gives CDR1 SNHLY, CDR2 FYNNEI. CDR3 in amino acids: CASTSPGVPYGYTF. The CDR3 bases are TGTGCCAGCACCTCCCCCGGGGTACCCTATGGCTACACCTTC.

The rearrangement joins TRBV5-4 to TRBJ2-2; D might be TRBD1 (6 bases). The germline gives CDR1 SGHNT, CDR2 YYREEE (reference sequence). V gave up 4 bases and J gave up 1 base, with 8 bases separating them. CDR3 length: 14 residues. The DNA of the CDR3 is TGTGCCAGCAGCAAGGACAGGAACACCGGGGAGCTGTTTTTT. This codes for CASSKDRNTGELFF. The full variable domain, with the rest looked up from reference TRBV5-4 and TRBJ2-2, is ETGVTQSPTHLIKTRGQQVTLRCSSQSGHNTVSWYQQALGQGPQFIFQYYREEENGRGNFPPRFSGLQFPNYSSELNVNALELDDSALYLCASSKDRNTGELFFGEGSRLTVL.

This chain uses TRBV18 with TRBJ1-2; D gene uncertain. Trimming cost V 0 bases and J 4 bases, with 9 bases left between them. Germline V gene data show CDR1 as KGHSH and CDR2 as LQKENI. The CDR3 extends over 14 amino acids. The CDR3 DNA follows: TGTGCCAGCTCACCACCAGCGGGGATCTATGGCTACACCTTC. It codes for CASSPPAGIYGYTF.

Only one count was recorded for this clone. J is TRBJ2-1 and V is TRBV6-5; 8 positions match TRBD2. J gave up 3 bases and V 2 bases, and 6 bases lay outside the gene matches. The CDR3 length is 16 residues. The germline gives CDR1 MNHEY, CDR2 SVGAGI. CDR3 DNA sequence: TGTGCCAGCAGTTACCTTAGCGGGACCCGCTACAATGAGCAGTTCTTC. Protein: CASSYLSGTRYNEQFF.

V is TRBV15 and J is TRBJ2-7; 7 bases line up with TRBD1. The CDR3 spans 14 residues. J gave up 3 bases and V 3 bases, and 5 bases lay outside the gene matches. Germline CDR1 and CDR2: LNHNV and YYDKDF (reference sequence). CDR3 sequence: CATSRQGDGYEQYF. Written as DNA, the CDR3 is TGTGCCACCAGCAGGCAGGGGGATGGCTACGAGCAGTACTTC.

This clone has a single count. The genes are TRBV28 and TRBJ1-5, with 9 bases aligning to TRBD1. The germline CDR1 and CDR2 sequences are MDHEN and SYDVKM. The CDR3 is 16 residues long. Germline trimming cut 3 bases from V and 7 bases from J; bases unmatched to any gene: 10. CDR3 region: CASSFRGTGRVQPQHF. CDR3 DNA sequence: TGTGCCAGCAGTTTTAGAGGGACAGGGAGGGTACAGCCCCAGCATTTT.

The chain combines TRBV28 with TRBJ2-7, with 9 bases identical to TRBD1. This CDR3 has 15 residues. After removal of 3 bases from V and 2 bases from J, the junction contained 5 bases not matched to a gene. Germline V gene sequence: CDR1 MDHEN, CDR2 SYDVKM. CDR3 nucleotide sequence: TGTGCCAGCAGTTTGGGGACAGGGAGCCCCTACGAGCAGTACTTC. Translation: CASSLGTGSPYEQYF.

The chain employs TRBV5-1 and TRBJ2-5; the match to TRBD2 covers 9 bases. CDR3 size: 15 residues. CDR1 SGHRS and CDR2 YFSETQ come from the germline V gene. J gave up 3 bases and V 5 bases, and 8 bases lay outside the gene matches. CDR3 loop: CASRVSGRSEETQYF. The CDR3 bases are TGCGCCAGCAGAGTAAGCGGGAGGTCGGAAGAGACCCAGTACTTC.

The CDR3 loop is CASSLAGGRNIQYF. The CDR3 DNA reads as TGTGCCAGCAGCTTAGCGGGGGGGAGAAACATTCAGTACTTC. This chain connects TRBV7-2 to TRBJ2-4, with 7 bases lining up with TRBD2. In germline, CDR1 is SGHTA, CDR2 FQGNSA. CDR3 size: 14 residues. The V and J ends lost 0 bases and 6 bases, in that order; junction bases with no gene match: 2.

The rearrangement links TRBV10-2 to TRBJ2-4; a possible D gene is TRBD1 (5 bases). The germline gives CDR1 WSHSY, CDR2 SAAADI. The V and J ends lost 6 bases and 9 bases respectively, with 15 bases between them. This CDR3 region has 13 residues. This CDR3 is CASSASRDGIQYF. The CDR3 nucleotides read TGCGCCAGCAGCGCCAGCAGGGATGGCATTCAGTACTTC.

V is TRBV11-2 and J is TRBJ2-2; 12 bases agree with TRBD1. Germline CDR1 SGHAT, CDR2 FQNNGV. The CDR3 loop spans 17 amino acids. V lost 5 bases, J lost 2 bases, and 6 bases stayed unmatched. The chain's CDR3 is CASSPRDRGLNTGELFF. The DNA of the CDR3 is TGTGCCAGCAGCCCCAGGGACAGGGGGCTTAACACCGGGGAGCTGTTTTTT.

V usage is TRBV28 and J usage is TRBJ1-3; D perhaps matches TRBD1 (6 bases). The ends were cut back, 3 bases at V and 0 bases at J, with 6 bases in the middle. Germline lookup yields CDR1 MDHEN and CDR2 SYDVKM. CDR3 length: 14 amino acids. The CDR3 is CASSFRGSGNTIYF. The CDR3, as DNA: TGTGCCAGCAGTTTCAGGGGCTCTGGAAACACCATATATTTT.

This sequence joins TRBV5-6 and TRBJ2-3; 10 nucleotides line up with TRBD2. CDR1 and CDR2 (germline): SGHDT, YYEEEE. Trimming took 5 bases from V and 8 from J; bases not matched to a gene: 8. The CDR3 covers 14 residues. The CDR3 DNA reads TGTGCCAGCAGGGCGGTAGCGGGAGGTGGTACGCAGTATTTT. This translates into CASRAVAGGGTQYF.

The chain employs TRBV6-1 and TRBJ2-3; 9 bases agree with TRBD1. CDR1 and CDR2 (germline): MNHNS, SASEGT. The CDR3 has 18 amino acids. The J segment lost 2 bases and the V segment lost 0 bases, leaving 9 bases of the junction unmatched. CDR3 DNA sequence: TGTGCCAGCAGTGAAGCGCGGCGAGGACAGGGGTTCACAGATACGCAGTATTTT. Protein: CASSEARRGQGFTDTQYF.

The chain recombines TRBV19 with TRBJ2-5; a possible D gene is TRBD2 (5 bases). CDR3 length equals 13 residues. Germline CDR1 LNHDA, CDR2 SQIVND (reference sequence). V shed 5 bases and J shed 1 base, with 8 bases lying between them. The CDR3 loop is CASSERVQETQYF. CDR3 nucleotides: TGTGCCAGTAGTGAGAGGGTCCAAGAGACCCAGTACTTC.

The chain uses TRBV18 and TRBJ2-3; D perhaps matches TRBD2 (6 bases). The CDR3 contains 14 residues. Germline V gives CDR1 KGHSH, CDR2 LQKENI. V lost 3 bases and J lost 2, with 9 bases in between. This CDR3 reads CASSPGGSTDTQYF. Written as DNA, the CDR3 is TGTGCCAGCTCACCGGGGGGTTCCACAGATACGCAGTATTTT. Filled out from reference TRBV18 and TRBJ2-3, the complete variable domain reads NAGVMQNPRHLVRRRGQEARLRCSPMKGHSHVYWYRQLPEEGLKFMVYLQKENIIDESGMPKERFSAEFPKEGPSILRIQQVVRGDSAAYFCASSPGGSTDTQYFGPGTRLTVL.

The chain recombines TRBV15 with TRBJ2-5, with D perhaps matching TRBD1 (8 bases). The germline V and J ends were trimmed by 3 bases and 7 bases, with 12 bases remaining between them. The CDR3 has 13 residues. Germline V gene sequence: CDR1 LNHNV, CDR2 YYDKDF (reference sequence). CDR3 DNA sequence: TGTGCCACCAGCAGGGACAGGGAGGGGACCCAGTACTTC. This gives the protein CATSRDREGTQYF.

The chain recombines TRBV7-9 with TRBJ1-4, with a tentative D call TRBD1 (6 bases). V gave up 5 bases and J gave up 8 bases, with 15 bases separating them. CDR1 is SEHNR and CDR2 is FQNEAQ in the germline V gene (reference sequence). This CDR3 is 14 amino acids long. The CDR3, as DNA: TGTGCCAGCAGCCCACAGGGTGGAAAGGAAAAACTGTTTTTT. As protein: CASSPQGGKEKLFF.

The rearrangement uses TRBV18 and TRBJ2-7; 7 positions match TRBD2. J gave up 7 bases and V 2 bases, and 14 bases lay outside the gene matches. Germline CDR1 and CDR2: KGHSH and LQKENI. This CDR3 has 16 amino acids. DNA for the CDR3: TGTGCCAGCTCACCAAGGGAGGGGAACCCCGGGAGGGAGCAGTACTTC. It is translated as CASSPREGNPGREQYF.